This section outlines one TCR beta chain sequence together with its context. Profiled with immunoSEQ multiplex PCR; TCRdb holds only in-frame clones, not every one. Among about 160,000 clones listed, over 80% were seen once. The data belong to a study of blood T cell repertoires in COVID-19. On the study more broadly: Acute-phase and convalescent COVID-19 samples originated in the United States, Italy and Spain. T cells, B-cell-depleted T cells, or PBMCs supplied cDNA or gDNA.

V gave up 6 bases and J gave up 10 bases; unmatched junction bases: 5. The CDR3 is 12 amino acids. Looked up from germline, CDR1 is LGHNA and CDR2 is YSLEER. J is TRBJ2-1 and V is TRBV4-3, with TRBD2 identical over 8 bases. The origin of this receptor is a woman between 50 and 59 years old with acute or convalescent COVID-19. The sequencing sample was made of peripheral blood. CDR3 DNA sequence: TGCGCCAGCAGGAACACGGGGGGGGAGCAGTTCTTC. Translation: CASRNTGGEQFF.